What follows are 30 T cell receptor beta chains derived from one specimen sequenced in a study of T cell changes during pregnancy in multiple sclerosis. Here immunoSEQ multiplex PCR was the method, and the copy in TCRdb shows in-frame clones only, minus some. The table includes 50,000 or so clones, 80% to 95% detected once. The sample was CD4+ T cells from peripheral blood mononuclear cells, taken in the third trimester of pregnancy. The receptors were gathered from a female donor with multiple sclerosis, enrolled in a pregnancy study.

The genes are TRBV4-2 and TRBJ2-5, with no clear D. Germline-derived CDR1 and CDR2 are LGHNA and YNFKEQ. With 4 bases removed from V and 5 bases from J, the gap between germline ends came to 11 bases. The CDR3 consists of 13 residues. The CDR3 sequence is CASSPRHGETQYF. The CDR3 DNA reads as TGTGCCAGCAGCCCAAGGCACGGGGAGACCCAGTACTTC.

This clone occurred once. The chain is built from TRBV7-2 and TRBJ2-5; 7 bases align to TRBD1. V trimming: 3 bases; J trimming: 5 bases; junction bases outside the gene matches: 6. CDR1 is SGHTA, CDR2 FQGNSA, per germline. The CDR3 covers 14 residues. CDR3 protein: CASSLNGQAETQYF. CDR3 DNA sequence: TGTGCCAGCAGCTTGAATGGACAGGCGGAGACCCAGTACTTC.

The V and J genes are TRBV7-3 and TRBJ2-2, with TRBD2 matching over 9 bases. Trimming took 2 bases from V and 2 from J; bases not matched to a gene: 6. The CDR3 has 17 amino acids. Germline values: CDR1 SGHTA, CDR2 FQGTGA. CDR3 amino acids: CASSLGGAGGNTGELFF. In DNA, the CDR3 is TGTGCCAGCAGCTTAGGAGGAGCGGGGGGAAACACCGGGGAGCTGTTTTTT. Drawing the rest from reference TRBV7-3 and TRBJ2-2, the complete variable domain is GAGVSQTPSNKVTEKGKYVELRCDPISGHTALYWYRQSLGQGPEFLIYFQGTGAADDSGLPNDRFFAVRPEGSVSTLKIQRTERGDSAVYLCASSLGGAGGNTGELFFGEGSRLTVL.

In this sample, this clone turned up once. The rearrangement joins TRBV15 to TRBJ1-5; D not resolved. Trimming removed 0 bases at V and 0 bases at J, with 12 bases between. CDR1 is LNHNV, CDR2 YYDKDF, per germline (reference sequence). This CDR3 has 17 amino acids. The CDR3 DNA reads TGTGCCACCAGCAGAGATCGGTTGGAGTATAGCAATCAGCCCCAGCATTTT. Residues: CATSRDRLEYSNQPQHF.

As for this clone: Relative to the germline gene, one junction end is altered; a read error may explain this. The chain joins TRBV6-1 to TRBJ1-2; D possibly corresponds to TRBD1 (6 bases). CDR1 is MNHNS, CDR2 SASEGT, per germline. The CDR3 covers 13 residues. The CDR3 loop is CASSATTGYGHTF. The CDR3 DNA reads as TGTGCCAGCAGTGCCACTACAGGGTATGGCCACACCTTC.

The chain employs TRBV9 and TRBJ2-3; possible D gene TRBD2, 5 bases. Trimming removed 0 bases from V and 7 bases from J, with 27 bases in between. The CDR3 is 19 amino acids. Germline CDR1 and CDR2: SGDLS and YYNGEE. As DNA, the CDR3 is TGTGCCAGCAGCGTAGATCCCCTCGACACGTACCCACCTAGCCATACGCAGTATTTT. Translation gives CASSVDPLDTYPPSHTQYF. The entire variable domain, with the rest obtained from reference TRBV9 and TRBJ2-3, is as follows: DSGVTQTPKHLITATGQRVTLRCSPRSGDLSVYWYQQSLDQGLQFLIQYYNGEERAKGNILERFSAQQFPDLHSELNLSSLELGDSALYFCASSVDPLDTYPPSHTQYFGPGTRLTVL.

The rearrangement links TRBV5-1 to TRBJ2-7, with D hard to call. The CDR3 runs to 14 residues. The germline CDR1 and CDR2 sequences are SGHRS and YFSETQ. V lost 4 bases, J lost 0 bases, and 11 bases lay in between. CDR3 residues: CASSVGRHSYEQYF. CDR3 DNA sequence: TGCGCCAGCAGCGTCGGCAGGCACTCCTACGAGCAGTACTTC.

A word on this clone: The sample contains more than one DNA sequence encoding this CDR3. The genes are TRBV19 and TRBJ2-7; 13 bases map to TRBD2. V was clipped by 4 bases and J by 1 base; unmatched bases: 4. CDR1 and CDR2 from the germline V gene are LNHDA and SQIVND (reference sequence). The CDR3 totals 16 residues. The CDR3 protein is CASSRTSGGSSYEQYF. The CDR3 bases are TGTGCCAGTAGTAGGACTAGCGGGGGATCATCCTACGAGCAGTACTTC.

This chain connects TRBV27 to TRBJ2-7, with D hard to call. The length of the CDR3 is 15 residues. Germline CDR1 reads MNHEY; CDR2 reads SMNVEV (reference sequence). Trimming shortened V by 3 bases and J by 3 bases, and 15 bases separated the two germline ends. The CDR3 DNA follows: TGTGCCAGCAGTTTCTTGTCACCTCCCGGCTACGAGCAGTACTTC. This gives the protein CASSFLSPPGYEQYF.

The chain is built from TRBV9 and TRBJ2-3; D is perhaps TRBD2 (6 bases). The CDR3 has 17 residues. Germline V CDR1 and CDR2: SGDLS, YYNGEE. Trimming stripped 0 bases from V and 6 bases from J, with 20 bases between. The CDR3 reads CASSVDIPGLTMDTQYF. The CDR3 DNA sequence: TGTGCCAGCAGCGTAGATATCCCGGGACTGACAATGGATACGCAGTATTTT. Full variable domain (outside the CDR3, taken from reference TRBV9 and TRBJ2-3): DSGVTQTPKHLITATGQRVTLRCSPRSGDLSVYWYQQSLDQGLQFLIQYYNGEERAKGNILERFSAQQFPDLHSELNLSSLELGDSALYFCASSVDIPGLTMDTQYFGPGTRLTVL.

This CDR3 is CASSLGTGFEGYTF. CDR3 nucleotides: TGTGCCAGCAGCTTAGGGACAGGTTTTGAGGGCTACACCTTC. V is TRBV7-9 and J is TRBJ1-2, with 7 bases aligning to TRBD1. CDR1 is SEHNR, CDR2 FQNEAQ, per germline (reference sequence). V trimming: 1 base; J trimming: 8 bases; junction bases outside the gene matches: 7. The CDR3 loop spans 14 amino acids.

The count of this clone is one. This chain connects TRBV6-6 to TRBJ2-7; no reliable D call. Trimming took 2 bases from V and 1 from J, leaving 6 bases between them. The length of the CDR3 is 13 residues. CDR1 is MNHNY, CDR2 SVGAGI, per germline (reference sequence). CDR3 amino acids: CASSYEQSYEQYF. CDR3 nucleotide sequence: TGTGCCAGCAGTTACGAACAGTCCTACGAGCAGTACTTC.

The chain couples TRBV2 to TRBJ1-5; 9 bases are shared with TRBD1. The CDR3 contains 15 residues. Germline CDR1 SNHLY, CDR2 FYNNEI. Trimming removed 5 bases from V and 1 base from J; junction bases left unmatched: 3. CDR3 sequence: CASSTDRGSNQPQHF. Here the CDR3 DNA reads TGTGCCAGCAGTACTGACAGGGGGAGCAATCAGCCCCAGCATTTT.

This rearrangement joins TRBV4-3 to TRBJ1-1; D unresolved. V lost 0 bases to trimming and J lost 7 bases, with 9 bases between them. From germline, CDR1 is LGHNA and CDR2 YSLEER. The CDR3 is made up of 13 amino acids. CDR3 DNA sequence: TGCGCCAGCAGCCAAGATATTCTTCTTGAAGCTTTCTTT. This translates into CASSQDILLEAFF.

The V call is TRBV11-2, the J call TRBJ1-5; 9 bases agree with TRBD1. The CDR3 covers 17 residues. V lost 1 base, J lost 8 bases, and 12 bases stayed unmatched. Germline CDR1 reads SGHAT; CDR2 reads FQNNGV. The CDR3 nucleotides are TGTGCCAGCAGCTTAGTCGGGACAGGGATCGTCAAGAAGCCCCAGCATTTT. It translates to CASSLVGTGIVKKPQHF.

The chain is built from TRBV9 and TRBJ1-6, with D possibly TRBD1 on 6 matching bases. V was clipped by 0 bases and J by 9 bases, with 13 bases between them. The CDR3 is 15 amino acids. Looked up from germline, CDR1 is SGDLS and CDR2 is YYNGEE. The CDR3 loop reads CASSVDAGVGSPLHF. CDR3 bases: TGTGCCAGCAGCGTAGATGCAGGGGTCGGTTCACCCCTCCACTTT.

The chain uses TRBV5-1 and TRBJ2-3, with TRBD2 identical over 9 bases. Germline CDR1 reads SGHRS; CDR2 reads YFSETQ. This CDR3 contains 15 residues. The ends lost 4 bases at V and 4 bases at J; junction bases unmatched: 7. The CDR3 spells CASSTGLAVADTQYF. Written as DNA, the CDR3 is TGCGCCAGCAGCACGGGACTAGCTGTCGCAGATACGCAGTATTTT. The variable domain in full, with the rest retrieved from reference TRBV5-1 and TRBJ2-3, is KAGVTQTPRYLIKTRGQQVTLSCSPISGHRSVSWYQQTPGQGLQFLFEYFSETQRNKGNFPGRFSGRQFSNSRSEMNVSTLELGDSALYLCASSTGLAVADTQYFGPGTRLTVL.

The rearrangement links TRBV6-1 to TRBJ2-7, with 9 bases identical to TRBD1. The junction had 10 bases not matched to a gene; V was cut back by 7 bases and J by 3 bases. The length of the CDR3 is 15 residues. Germline assignment: CDR1 MNHNS and CDR2 SASEGT. In DNA, the CDR3 is TGTGCCAGCACGCGTGCTTCGGGACAGGGCTACGAGCAGTACTTC. Translated: CASTRASGQGYEQYF.

The V gene is TRBV19, the J gene TRBJ2-1; 10 nucleotides match TRBD2. CDR1 and CDR2 from the germline V gene are LNHDA and SQIVND (reference sequence). Trimming cost V 5 bases and J 8 bases; bases outside gene matches: 3. CDR3 length: 13 residues. The CDR3 region is CASSGTSGDEQFF. The DNA of the CDR3 is TGTGCCAGTAGTGGCACTAGCGGGGATGAGCAGTTCTTC.

The chain is built from TRBV10-3 and TRBJ1-3; D ambiguous. This CDR3 has 13 amino acids. V shed 9 bases and J shed 2 bases, with 11 bases lying between them. In germline, CDR1 is ENHRY, CDR2 SYGVKD. The DNA of the CDR3 is TGTGCCATTGCAAGCGACGCTGGAAACACCATATATTTT. As protein: CAIASDAGNTIYF.

This rearrangement joins TRBV5-4 to TRBJ1-2; the match to TRBD1 covers 11 bases. The germline V gene encodes CDR1 SGHNT and CDR2 YYREEE (reference sequence). The CDR3 covers 15 residues. J gave up 4 bases and V 3 bases, and 5 bases lay outside the gene matches. In DNA, the CDR3 is TGTGCCAGCAGCTCTAGGACAGGGGGCTTCTATGGCTACACCTTC. Its protein is CASSSRTGGFYGYTF.

The chain is built from TRBV7-8 and TRBJ1-1; 7 positions match TRBD1. Germline loops: CDR1 SGHVS, CDR2 FQNEAQ. Trimming took 2 bases from V and 11 from J; bases not matched to a gene: 5. The CDR3 sequence is 12 residues long. CDR3 in amino acids: CASSLTGESAFF. In DNA form, the CDR3 reads TGTGCCAGCAGCTTAACAGGGGAATCGGCTTTCTTT.

The rearrangement links TRBV6-4 to TRBJ1-3, with TRBD1 matching 7 bases. Germline lookup yields CDR1 MRHNA and CDR2 SNTAGT. V lost 7 bases, J lost 4 bases, and 22 bases stayed unmatched. This CDR3 is 19 amino acids long. CDR3 nucleotides: TGTGCCAGCACCCGAAGGAGGTCGCCAGGGGGGAACTTAGGAAACACCATATATTTT. Protein product: CASTRRRSPGGNLGNTIYF.

The V call is TRBV29-1, the J call TRBJ1-1; 7 bases are shared with TRBD1. The CDR3 is made up of 14 amino acids. Trimming took 8 bases from V and 7 from J; bases not matched to a gene: 16. CDR1 SQVTM and CDR2 ANQGSEA come from the germline V gene. The CDR3 nucleotides are TGCAGCACCCGACAGGGAGAGGCCTCGTATGAAGCTTTCTTT. Its translation: CSTRQGEASYEAFF. The variable domain in full, with the rest retrieved from reference TRBV29-1 and TRBJ1-1, is SAVISQKPSRDICQRGTSLTIQCQVDSQVTMMFWYRQQPGQSLTLIATANQGSEATYESGFVIDKFPISRPNLTFSTLTVSNMSPEDSSIYLCSTRQGEASYEAFFGQGTRLTVV.

This chain connects TRBV2 to TRBJ1-6; no clear D gene. The V end was cut by 6 bases, the J end by 6 bases, with 12 bases between. The germline V gene has CDR1 SNHLY and CDR2 FYNNEI. The CDR3 is 14 amino acids. The DNA for the CDR3 is TGTGCCAGCAGAAATGAGGGTGGTAATTCACCCCTCCACTTT. This gives the protein CASRNEGGNSPLHF.

This rearrangement joins TRBV4-3 to TRBJ1-2; 9 nucleotides match TRBD1. Germline lookup yields CDR1 LGHNA and CDR2 YSLEER. This CDR3 is 15 amino acids long. V shed 4 bases and J 8 bases; nucleotides not matched to a gene: 11. The CDR3 spells CASSPGRDRVWGYTF. CDR3 nucleotide sequence: TGCGCCAGCAGCCCCGGTCGGGACAGGGTATGGGGCTACACCTTC.

The rearrangement links TRBV2 to TRBJ2-3; 13 bases line up with TRBD2. The germline V gene has CDR1 SNHLY and CDR2 FYNNEI. This CDR3 is built from 17 residues. V lost 7 bases and J lost 3; bases outside the gene matches: 10. In DNA form, the CDR3 reads TGTGCCAGCAAACCCTTGAGACTAGCGGGGGGAACAGATACGCAGTATTTT. This sequence encodes CASKPLRLAGGTDTQYF.

CDR3 in DNA: TGTGCCAGCAGTTTGACCGGGACTTCCGGGGAGCTGTTTTTT. Protein sequence: CASSLTGTSGELFF. V and J are TRBV6-6 and TRBJ2-2, with a tentative D call TRBD2 (6 bases). The CDR3 is made up of 14 amino acids. Germline CDR1 and CDR2: MNHNY and SVGAGI (reference sequence). Trimming left V 4 bases short and J 6 bases short, with 12 bases between.

This chain connects TRBV5-4 to TRBJ2-5; D not resolved. Germline V gene lookup returns CDR1 SGHNT and CDR2 YYREEE (reference sequence). V was shortened by 0 bases and J by 1 base, with 10 bases between the two germline ends. The CDR3 sequence is 15 residues long. The CDR3 loop reads CASSLEYWSQETQYF. The CDR3 nucleotides are TGTGCCAGCAGCTTGGAGTACTGGTCCCAAGAGACCCAGTACTTC. The full variable domain, completed using reference TRBV5-4 and TRBJ2-5, is ETGVTQSPTHLIKTRGQQVTLRCSSQSGHNTVSWYQQALGQGPQFIFQYYREEENGRGNFPPRFSGLQFPNYSSELNVNALELDDSALYLCASSLEYWSQETQYFGPGTRLLVL.

In this sample, this clone turned up once. The chain uses TRBV7-2 and TRBJ2-5, with D possibly matching TRBD2 (6 bases). CDR1 and CDR2 from the germline V gene are SGHTA and FQGNSA. The CDR3 has 14 amino acids. Trimming pared 5 bases from V and 4 bases from J, leaving 14 bases between. The CDR3 DNA sequence: TGTGCCAGCAGCGCCACTAAAGCGGGAGAGACCCAGTACTTC. This encodes CASSATKAGETQYF.